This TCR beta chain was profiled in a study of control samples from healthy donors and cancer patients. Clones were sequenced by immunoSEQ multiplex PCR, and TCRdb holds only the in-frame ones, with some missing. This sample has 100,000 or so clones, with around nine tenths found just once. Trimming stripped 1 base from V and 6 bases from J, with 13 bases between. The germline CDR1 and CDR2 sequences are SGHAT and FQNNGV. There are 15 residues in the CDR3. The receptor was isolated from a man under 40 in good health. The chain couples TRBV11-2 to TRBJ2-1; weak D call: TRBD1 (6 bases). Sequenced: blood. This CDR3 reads CASSLVQGITNEQFF. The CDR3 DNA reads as TGTGCCAGCAGCTTAGTGCAGGGGATCACCAATGAGCAGTTCTTC.